One sample yielded the 30 T cell receptor beta chains listed below, sequenced in a study of blood T cell repertoires in COVID-19. Libraries were prepared by immunoSEQ multiplex PCR; TCRdb keeps only in-frame clonotypes and omits some of them. The data hold about 150,000 clones, with 65% to 85% observed a single time. The material sequenced was peripheral blood. The receptors were sampled from a man aged 65 to 85 with active or convalescent COVID-19.

The chain uses TRBV4-1 and TRBJ1-1; D is possibly TRBD1 (5 bases). Deletions cut 2 bases from V and 0 bases from J, with 13 bases between. Germline V gives CDR1 MGHRA, CDR2 YSYEKL. The CDR3 spans 16 residues. The CDR3 protein is CASSQPQETVNTEAFF. In DNA, the CDR3 is TGCGCCAGCAGCCAACCCCAGGAGACAGTGAACACTGAAGCTTTCTTT.

In this sample, this clone turned up once. CDR3 protein: CASSPTGGLEQYF. The CDR3 DNA reads TGTGCCAGCTCACCAACAGGGGGCCTCGAGCAGTACTTC. The rearrangement uses TRBV18 and TRBJ2-7, with 9 nucleotides matching TRBD1. CDR1 is KGHSH, CDR2 LQKENI, per germline. Losses at the gene ends were 2 bases for V and 6 bases for J; bases not matched to a gene: 2. This CDR3 is built from 13 residues.

The chain employs TRBV2 and TRBJ1-6; no firm D call. This CDR3 contains 15 residues. Looked up from germline, CDR1 is SNHLY and CDR2 is FYNNEI. The ends were cut back, 8 bases at V and 2 bases at J, with 13 bases in the middle. For the CDR3, the DNA is TGTGCCAGCCTGGCCCGGAGCCCCTATAATTCACCCCTCCACTTT. Amino acids: CASLARSPYNSPLHF.

This clone was observed once. The genes are TRBV3-1 (or the pseudogene TRBV3-2) and TRBJ1-1; 8 nucleotides match TRBD1. After removal of 2 bases from V and 3 bases from J, the junction contained 5 bases not matched to a gene. The CDR3 loop spans 15 amino acids. Germline V gene data show CDR1 as LGHDT and CDR2 as YNNKEL (reference sequence). CDR3 in amino acids: CASSQRTGSDTEAFF. The CDR3 DNA sequence: TGTGCCAGCAGCCAACGGACAGGGAGTGACACTGAAGCTTTCTTT.

The chain employs TRBV4-1 and TRBJ2-7; 11 nucleotides match TRBD1. This CDR3 is 16 amino acids long. V trimming: 1 base; J trimming: 4 bases; junction bases outside the gene matches: 6. Per germline, CDR1 MGHRA and CDR2 YSYEKL. CDR3 loop: CASSQGTGQGVYEQYF. DNA of the CDR3: TGCGCCAGCAGCCAAGGCACGGGACAGGGGGTTTACGAGCAGTACTTC.

This chain uses TRBV24-1 with TRBJ2-1; D ambiguous. The CDR3 length is 12 residues. Germline assignment: CDR1 KGHDR and CDR2 SFDVKD. V lost 1 base to trimming and J lost 5 bases, with 2 bases between them. CDR3 DNA: TGTGCCACCAGTGATTTTAACAATGAGCAGTTCTTC. It yields the protein CATSDFNNEQFF.

The V and J genes are TRBV9 and TRBJ2-3; D is unclear. Between the trimmed V and J ends, which lost 4 bases and 2 bases, there was a span of 11 bases. Germline V gene lookup returns CDR1 SGDLS and CDR2 YYNGEE. The length of the CDR3 is 14 residues. The CDR3 DNA reads TGTGCCAGCAGCTCAGGTCAGGCCACAGATACGCAGTATTTT. Translation: CASSSGQATDTQYF. The variable domain in full, completed from reference TRBV9 and TRBJ2-3, reads DSGVTQTPKHLITATGQRVTLRCSPRSGDLSVYWYQQSLDQGLQFLIQYYNGEERAKGNILERFSAQQFPDLHSELNLSSLELGDSALYFCASSSGQATDTQYFGPGTRLTVL.

This sequence joins TRBV27 and TRBJ2-2; no firm D call. The CDR3 has 14 amino acids. Trimming shortened V by 7 bases and J by 6 bases, and 15 bases separated the two germline ends. Germline loops: CDR1 MNHEY, CDR2 SMNVEV (reference sequence). CDR3 sequence reads: CASKPERLSGELFF. CDR3 nucleotides: TGTGCCAGCAAGCCGGAGAGGCTTTCCGGGGAGCTGTTTTTT.

This chain uses TRBV5-4 with TRBJ1-4, with 8 bases lining up with TRBD1. V shed 4 bases, J shed 5 bases, and the junction held 7 bases outside the gene matches. Germline assignment: CDR1 SGHNT and CDR2 YYREEE (reference sequence). CDR3 length equals 15 residues. The CDR3 here is CASSRTGGGNEKLFF. Written as DNA, the CDR3 is TGTGCCAGCAGCAGAACAGGGGGTGGGAATGAAAAACTGTTTTTT.

The gene calls are TRBV11-2 and TRBJ2-7, with 11 bases matching TRBD1. Germline assignment: CDR1 SGHAT and CDR2 FQNNGV. J was trimmed by 2 bases and V by 7 bases; bases with no gene match: 7. The CDR3 is made up of 15 amino acids. CDR3 protein: CASTRPGQGAYEQYF. The CDR3 nucleotides read TGTGCCAGCACCCGCCCGGGACAGGGGGCCTACGAGCAGTACTTC.

This chain links TRBV9 with TRBJ2-3; tentatively, D is TRBD1 (5 bases). CDR1 is SGDLS, CDR2 YYNGEE, per germline. The CDR3 contains 14 residues. Trimming cost V 4 bases and J 1 base, with 10 bases left between them. The CDR3 bases are TGTGCCAGCAGCCTAACAGGCCGCACAGATACGCAGTATTTT. This gives the protein CASSLTGRTDTQYF.

This clone came up a few times. The gene calls are TRBV2 and TRBJ1-2; unclear D gene. The CDR3 sequence is 13 residues long. Trimming stripped 1 base from V and 7 bases from J, with 10 bases between. Germline-derived CDR1 and CDR2 are SNHLY and FYNNEI. The CDR3, as DNA: TGTGCCAGCAGTGAAGGAGGAGGGTTTGGCTACACCTTC. It yields the protein CASSEGGGFGYTF.

CDR3 residues: CATLQNTEAFF. The CDR3 DNA is TGTGCCACCTTACAAAACACTGAAGCTTTCTTT. The gene calls are TRBV25-1 and TRBJ1-1, with D hard to call. The CDR3 runs 11 residues. V lost 10 bases and J 2 bases, leaving 8 bases between the germline ends. Germline assignment: CDR1 MGHDK and CDR2 SYGVNS.

This clone was picked up a small number of times. The chain joins TRBV30 to TRBJ2-1, with TRBD2 identical over 7 bases. This CDR3 is 12 amino acids long. CDR1 is GTSNPN and CDR2 is SVGIG in the germline V gene (reference sequence). Trimming at V came to 4 bases and at J to 8 bases, leaving 5 bases not matched to a gene. In DNA, the CDR3 is TGTGCCTGGACGACTAGCTGGGATGAGCAGTTCTTC. It encodes CAWTTSWDEQFF.

The genes are TRBV15 and TRBJ1-2, with D perhaps matching TRBD1 (5 bases). V was trimmed by 8 bases and J by 5 bases, leaving 18 bases between them. This CDR3 is 14 amino acids long. Germline loops: CDR1 LNHNV, CDR2 YYDKDF (reference sequence). CDR3 sequence (DNA): TGTGCCACCTCCCGGGGGAGGGCAGGGTATGGCTACACCTTC. It is translated as CATSRGRAGYGYTF.

The chain carries TRBV29-1 and TRBJ1-4, with TRBD1 matching over 7 bases. The CDR3 is made up of 15 amino acids. The germline V gene has CDR1 SQVTM and CDR2 ANQGSEA. V gave up 8 bases and J gave up 7 bases; unmatched junction bases: 16. The CDR3 loop reads CSIQKGARPVEKLFF. The CDR3 DNA sequence: TGCAGCATACAAAAGGGGGCAAGGCCCGTTGAAAAACTGTTTTTT. The full variable domain, with the rest looked up from reference TRBV29-1 and TRBJ1-4, is SAVISQKPSRDICQRGTSLTIQCQVDSQVTMMFWYRQQPGQSLTLIATANQGSEATYESGFVIDKFPISRPNLTFSTLTVSNMSPEDSSIYLCSIQKGARPVEKLFFGSGTQLSVL.

The chain carries TRBV9 and TRBJ2-2, with D perhaps matching TRBD1 (6 bases). V lost 1 base and J lost 6, with 16 bases in between. In germline, CDR1 is SGDLS, CDR2 YYNGEE. This CDR3 comprises 16 residues. The CDR3 nucleotides read TGTGCCAGCAGCGTAACCTCAGGGGTGGTGGCCGGGGAGCTGTTTTTT. Amino acids: CASSVTSGVVAGELFF.

This clone was observed a single time. The rearrangement links TRBV15 to TRBJ1-4; D unclear. The V end lost 1 base, the J end lost 10 bases, and 7 bases lay between the germline ends. CDR3 length: 12 residues. Germline CDR1 LNHNV, CDR2 YYDKDF (reference sequence). The CDR3 sequence: CATSRVVRKLFF. DNA of the CDR3: TGTGCCACCAGCAGAGTGGTGAGAAAACTGTTTTTT.

This clone was recorded a few times. The gene calls are TRBV7-2 and TRBJ1-1, with TRBD1 matching over 7 bases. The trim removed 0 bases at V and 1 base at J, leaving 8 bases unmatched. This CDR3 is 17 amino acids long. Germline values: CDR1 SGHTA, CDR2 FQGNSA. The CDR3 nucleotides read TGTGCCAGCAGCTTAGCGGGACAGATTAATTCGAACACTGAAGCTTTCTTT. This gives the protein CASSLAGQINSNTEAFF.

The chain is built from TRBV14 and TRBJ2-7, with D hard to call. This CDR3 is built from 15 residues. Germline loops: CDR1 SGHDN, CDR2 FVKESK. Trimming cost V 0 bases and J 2 bases, with 11 bases left between them. In nucleotides, the CDR3 is TGTGCCAGCAGCCAAGAATGGATTGCGGCCTACGAGCAGTACTTC. This gives the protein CASSQEWIAAYEQYF.

V is TRBV5-6 and J is TRBJ1-4; maybe TRBD1 (5 bases). Trimming took off 3 bases at V and 4 bases at J, with 10 bases between the two ends. This CDR3 comprises 14 residues. CDR1 is SGHDT and CDR2 is YYEEEE in the germline V gene. The CDR3 sequence: CASSWGLNNEKLFF. The CDR3 bases are TGTGCCAGCAGCTGGGGACTGAATAATGAAAAACTGTTTTTT.

The V call is TRBV6-2 or TRBV6-3, the J call TRBJ1-1, with D unclear. V lost 2 bases to trimming and J lost 7 bases, with 14 bases between them. Germline CDR1 reads MNHEY; CDR2 reads SVGEGT. CDR3 length equals 14 residues. In DNA form, the CDR3 reads TGTGCCAGCAGTTACGTTAGAGGAGTTGTTGAAGCTTTCTTT. It encodes CASSYVRGVVEAFF.

The CDR3 DNA reads as TGTGCCATTTTGGACAGGGGGCATCGGGAGCAGTACTTC. Translating gives CAILDRGHREQYF. This chain uses TRBV28 with TRBJ2-7, with 11 bases fitting TRBD1. The CDR3 loop spans 13 amino acids. CDR1 is MDHEN, CDR2 SYDVKM, per germline. V trimming: 10 bases; J trimming: 7 bases; junction bases outside the gene matches: 9.

Here the CDR3 reads CASSPRDMRGAQETQYF. The CDR3, as DNA: TGTGCCAGCTCACCACGGGACATGCGGGGGGCCCAAGAGACCCAGTACTTC. This chain joins TRBV18 and TRBJ2-5; 8 bases map to TRBD2. J gave up 1 base and V 1 base, and 8 bases lay outside the gene matches. Germline V CDR1 and CDR2: KGHSH, LQKENI. CDR3 length: 17 amino acids.

The chain has TRBV2 and TRBJ1-4; 11 bases line up with TRBD1. This CDR3 has 16 residues. The V gene end was trimmed by 4 bases and the J gene end by 6 bases; junction bases not matched to a gene: 7. CDR1 and CDR2 (germline): SNHLY, FYNNEI. The CDR3 here is CASSGWTGGLDEKLFF. The DNA for the CDR3 is TGTGCCAGCAGTGGGTGGACAGGGGGCTTGGATGAAAAACTGTTTTTT.

This chain uses TRBV19 with TRBJ1-5, with D unclear. Trimming shortened V by 6 bases and J by 4 bases, and 16 bases separated the two germline ends. The CDR3 contains 15 residues. Germline V CDR1 and CDR2: LNHDA, SQIVND (reference sequence). CDR3 residues: CASRASAVLNQPQHF. Here the CDR3 DNA reads TGTGCCAGTAGGGCCTCTGCAGTTTTAAATCAGCCCCAGCATTTT. Using reference TRBV19 and TRBJ1-5 for the parts outside the CDR3, the full variable domain is DGGITQSPKYLFRKEGQNVTLSCEQNLNHDAMYWYRQDPGQGLRLIYYSQIVNDFQKGDIAEGYSVSREKKESFPLTVTSAQKNPTAFYLCASRASAVLNQPQHFGDGTRLSIL.

The J gene is TRBJ1-6, the V gene TRBV9, with TRBD1 matching over 7 bases. This CDR3 is 15 amino acids long. Looked up from germline, CDR1 is SGDLS and CDR2 is YYNGEE. After removal of 4 bases from V and 9 bases from J, the junction contained 10 bases not matched to a gene. The CDR3 sequence is CASSSLGQAASPLHF. The CDR3 DNA sequence: TGTGCCAGCAGCTCTCTAGGACAGGCAGCTTCACCCCTCCACTTT.

The chain combines TRBV27 with TRBJ1-1; the D gene is possibly TRBD1 (5 bases). The CDR3 runs 13 residues. Germline V gene data show CDR1 as MNHEY and CDR2 as SMNVEV (reference sequence). Deletions cut 3 bases from V and 10 bases from J, with 15 bases between. CDR3 loop: CASSLGGRRGAFF. DNA of the CDR3: TGTGCCAGCAGTTTGGGGGGTCGGAGGGGAGCTTTCTTT.

CDR3 amino acids: CASSPYTGRTGNTIYF. As DNA, the CDR3 is TGTGCCAGCAGTCCTTACACAGGGAGAACTGGAAACACCATATATTTT. The gene calls are TRBV27 and TRBJ1-3, with D maybe TRBD1 (6 bases). Per the germline V gene, CDR1 is MNHEY and CDR2 is SMNVEV (reference sequence). The germline V and J ends were trimmed by 5 bases and 2 bases, with 16 bases remaining between them. This CDR3 comprises 16 residues.

V is TRBV18 and J is TRBJ1-1, with a tentative D call TRBD1 (5 bases). Germline V gene sequence: CDR1 KGHSH, CDR2 LQKENI. Deletions cut 0 bases from V and 2 bases from J, with 10 bases between. This CDR3 region has 15 residues. CDR3 protein: CASSPPGLSNTEAFF. The CDR3 region has the DNA TGTGCCAGCTCACCACCGGGACTCTCTAACACTGAAGCTTTCTTT. The full variable domain, its missing parts supplied by reference TRBV18 and TRBJ1-1, is NAGVMQNPRHLVRRRGQEARLRCSPMKGHSHVYWYRQLPEEGLKFMVYLQKENIIDESGMPKERFSAEFPKEGPSILRIQQVVRGDSAAYFCASSPPGLSNTEAFFGQGTRLTVV.